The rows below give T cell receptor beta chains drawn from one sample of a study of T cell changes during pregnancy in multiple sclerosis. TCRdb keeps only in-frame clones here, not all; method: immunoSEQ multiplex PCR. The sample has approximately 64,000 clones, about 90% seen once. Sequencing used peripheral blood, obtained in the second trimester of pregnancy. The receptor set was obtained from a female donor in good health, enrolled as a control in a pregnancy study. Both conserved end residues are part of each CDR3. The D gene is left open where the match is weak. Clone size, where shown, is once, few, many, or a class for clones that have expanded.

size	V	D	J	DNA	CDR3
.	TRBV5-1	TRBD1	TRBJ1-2	TGCGCCAGCAGCCTCTTGACAGGGGTCTATGGCTACACCTTC	CASSLLTGVYGYTF
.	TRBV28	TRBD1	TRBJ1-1	TGTGCCAGCAGGCCCACGACAGGGGCCATGAACACTGAAGCTTTCTTT	CASRPTTGAMNTEAFF
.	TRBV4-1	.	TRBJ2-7	TGCGCCAGCAGCGGACCAGGACAGACCTACGAGCAGTACTTC	CASSGPGQTYEQYF
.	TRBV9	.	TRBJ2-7	TGTGCCAGCAGCGTGAGGGATGGGTCCTACGAGCAGTACTTC	CASSVRDGSYEQYF
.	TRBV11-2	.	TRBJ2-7	TGTGCCAGCAGCCACGCGGGTTACGAGCAGTACTTC	CASSHAGYEQYF
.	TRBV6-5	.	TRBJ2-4	TGTGCCAGCAGTTACTCTTCGAAAGGGGACAAAAACATTCAGTACTTC	CASSYSSKGDKNIQYF
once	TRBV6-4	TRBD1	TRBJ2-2	TGTGCCAGCAGTGCCACAGGGGGCGCGCTGACCGGGGAGCTGTTTTTT	CASSATGGALTGELFF
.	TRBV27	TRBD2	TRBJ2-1	TGTGCCAGCAGTTTCAGCGGGGGGAATGAGCAGTTCTTC	CASSFSGGNEQFF
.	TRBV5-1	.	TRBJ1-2	TGCGCCAGCAGCCCTGGCGGTGCGGGACTCACTAACTATGGCTACACCTTC	CASSPGGAGLTNYGYTF
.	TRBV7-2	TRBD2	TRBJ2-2	TGTGCCAGCAGCTTAGGACTAGCGGGGGTCACCGGGGAGCTGTTTTTT	CASSLGLAGVTGELFF
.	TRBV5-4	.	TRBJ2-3	TGTGCCAGCAGCTTGGTAGCGGAGGATACGCAGTATTTT	CASSLVAEDTQYF
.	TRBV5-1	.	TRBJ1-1	TGCGCCAGCAGCTTAGAGAGCATGAACACTGAAGCTTTCTTT	CASSLESMNTEAFF
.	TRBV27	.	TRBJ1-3	TGTGCCAGCAGTTTAAGTCGGACTTCTGGAAACACCATATATTTT	CASSLSRTSGNTIYF
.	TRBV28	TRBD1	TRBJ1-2	TGTGCCAGCAGTTTTGGGCCAGGGGGGCTCTATGGCTACACCTTC	CASSFGPGGLYGYTF
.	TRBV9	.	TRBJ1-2	TGTGCCAGCAGCTCATTGGACACTATCAACTATGGCTACACCTTC	CASSSLDTINYGYTF
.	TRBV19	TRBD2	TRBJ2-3	TGTGCCAGTAGTATACTAGCGGGGGAGGGTAAAGATACGCAGTATTTT	CASSILAGEGKDTQYF
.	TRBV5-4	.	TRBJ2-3	TGTGCCAGCACCCCCGGGGGTGGCACAGATACGCAGTATTTT	CASTPGGGTDTQYF
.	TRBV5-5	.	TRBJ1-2	TGTGCCAGCAGCCTTGGACAGCCTAACTATGGCTACACCTTC	CASSLGQPNYGYTF
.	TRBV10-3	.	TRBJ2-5	TGTGCCATCAGTGGAACGGGGAGAGCGACCCAGTACTTC	CAISGTGRATQYF
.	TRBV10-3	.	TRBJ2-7	TGTGCCATCAGCGGAGGGTCGGGGCTGGAGCAGTACTTC	CAISGGSGLEQYF
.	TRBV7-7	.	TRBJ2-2	TGTGCTAGCAGCTCGGGACTCCTGGACACCGGGGAGCTGTTTTTT	CASSSGLLDTGELFF
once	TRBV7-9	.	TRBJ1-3	TGTGCCAGCAGGACGGACAGCTCGTTCTCTGGAAACACCATATATTTT	CASRTDSSFSGNTIYF
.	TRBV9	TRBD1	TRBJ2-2	TGTGCCAGCAGCAGGAGGACAGGGATTCTCGGCGGGGAGCTGTTTTTT	CASSRRTGILGGELFF
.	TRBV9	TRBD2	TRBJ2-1	TGTGCCAGCAGCGTAGGTGGCGGGAGAGGGTTCAATGAGCAGTTCTTC	CASSVGGGRGFNEQFF
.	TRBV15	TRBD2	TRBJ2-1	TGTGCCACCAGCAGTGGAAGCGGGAGGCCGTACAATGAGCAGTTCTTC	CATSSGSGRPYNEQFF
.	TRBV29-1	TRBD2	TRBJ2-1	TGCAGCGTGGGGGGGGACCGGTCCTACAATGAGCAGTTCTTC	CSVGGDRSYNEQFF
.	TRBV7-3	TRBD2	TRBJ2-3	TGTGCCAGCAGCTCAAGACTAGCGGGGGATCGCACAGATACGCAGTATTTT	CASSSRLAGDRTDTQYF
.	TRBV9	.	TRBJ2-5	TGTGCCAGCAGCGTAGGAGTGGCAGGGGAGACCCAGTACTTC	CASSVGVAGETQYF
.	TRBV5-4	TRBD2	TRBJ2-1	TGTGCCAGCAGCTTCCCCGGGACTAGTTTAGGTGAGCAGTTCTTC	CASSFPGTSLGEQFF
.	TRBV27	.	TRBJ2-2	TGTGCCAGCAGTTATATTCCCACCGGGGAGCTGTTTTTT	CASSYIPTGELFF
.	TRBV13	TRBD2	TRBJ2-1	TGTGCCAGCAGATCCGGCTCCGGGGGGTCCTACAATGAGCAGTTCTTC	CASRSGSGGSYNEQFF
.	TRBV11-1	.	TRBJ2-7	TGTGCCAGCAGCCCGGGACTTAGCTCCTACGAGCAGTACTTC	CASSPGLSSYEQYF
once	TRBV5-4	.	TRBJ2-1	TGTGCCAGCAGCTTGGATCCCCCCAGGTCCTACAATGAGCAGTTCTTC	CASSLDPPRSYNEQFF
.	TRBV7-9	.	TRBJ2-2	TGTGCCAGCACCCCTATTTGGAACACCGGGGAGCTGTTTTTT	CASTPIWNTGELFF
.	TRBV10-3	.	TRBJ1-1	TGTGCCATCAGTGAATTTAACCGAGGGGGAAGGGCTGAAGCTTTCTTT	CAISEFNRGGRAEAFF
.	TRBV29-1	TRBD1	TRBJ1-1	TGCAGCAGCCGGGACAGCCTTCTCAACACTGAAGCTTTCTTT	CSSRDSLLNTEAFF
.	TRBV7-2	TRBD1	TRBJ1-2	TGTGCCAGCAGCCCCCGACAGGGACGGGAAGGCTACACCTTC	CASSPRQGREGYTF
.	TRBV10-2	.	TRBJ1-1	TGCGCCAGTGTAAGACTATCCGAACTAACTGAAGCTTTCTTT	CASVRLSELTEAFF
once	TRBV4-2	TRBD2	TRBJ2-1	TGTGCCAGCAGCCAAGGGGCGGGGGGGCCGAATGAGCAGTTCTTC	CASSQGAGGPNEQFF
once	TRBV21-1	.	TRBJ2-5	TGTGCCAGCAGCCCGGGTGGGTGGCGGGAGACCCAAGAGACCCAGTACTTC	CASSPGGWRETQETQYF
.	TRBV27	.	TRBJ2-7	TGTGCCAGCAGTTTTGTAGGGGGAACCTTCTCCTACGAGCAGTACTTC	CASSFVGGTFSYEQYF
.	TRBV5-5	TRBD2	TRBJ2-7	TGTGCCAGCAGCGACGACGGGAGGGCTCCATACGAGCAGTACTTC	CASSDDGRAPYEQYF
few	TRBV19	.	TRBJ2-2	TGTGCCAGTAGGCAGGACAGAAGCAGCACCGGGGAGCTGTTTTTT	CASRQDRSSTGELFF
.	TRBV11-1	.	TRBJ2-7	TGTGCCAGCAGCTTAGGCGGCGGGATGACCTACGAGCAGTACTTC	CASSLGGGMTYEQYF
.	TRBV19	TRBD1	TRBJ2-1	TGTGCCAGTAGAATTTCAGCGAGCCAGGGGGCCCTCGATGAGCAGTTCTTC	CASRISASQGALDEQFF
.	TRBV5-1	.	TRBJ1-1	TGCGCCAGCAGCTTGCACTCAGGGAAGGGTGAAGCTTTCTTT	CASSLHSGKGEAFF
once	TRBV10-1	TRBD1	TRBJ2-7	TGCGCCAGCAGCGATCCCCAAAGAGACAGGGGCTACGAGCAGTACTTC	CASSDPQRDRGYEQYF
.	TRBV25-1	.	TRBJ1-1	TGTGCCAGCAGTGAATACGGCAGGGTAACTGAAGCTTTCTTT	CASSEYGRVTEAFF
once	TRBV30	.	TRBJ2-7	TGTGCCTGGAGTGTACACAGGGTATCCAACGAGCAGTACTTC	CAWSVHRVSNEQYF
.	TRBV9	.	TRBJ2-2	TGTGCCAGCAGCCCCTCCGGACAGCTAACGTCGAACGGGGAGCTGTTTTTT	CASSPSGQLTSNGELFF
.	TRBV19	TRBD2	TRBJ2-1	TGTGCCAGTAGTATAGCGGGAGGCTACTTCAATGAGCAGTTCTTC	CASSIAGGYFNEQFF
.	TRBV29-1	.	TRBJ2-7	TGCAGCGTTGGCAGGGCTAGCTCCTACGAGCAGTACTTC	CSVGRASSYEQYF
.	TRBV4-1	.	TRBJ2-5	TGCGCCAGCAGCCAATCAAAAGAGACCCAGTACTTC	CASSQSKETQYF
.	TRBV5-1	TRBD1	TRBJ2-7	TGCGCCAGCAGCCCAGGGGGCAAACAGCCTCCCTACGAGCAGTACTTC	CASSPGGKQPPYEQYF
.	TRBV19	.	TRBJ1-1	TGTGCCAGTAGTGAGGGCATTACTGAAGCTTTCTTT	CASSEGITEAFF
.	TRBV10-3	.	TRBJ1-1	TGTGCCATCAGTCTCGGGGGGCTGAACACTGAAGCTTTCTTT	CAISLGGLNTEAFF
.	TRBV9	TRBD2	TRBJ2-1	TGTGCCAGCAGCGCTGATAGCGGGAGATCTTACAATGAGCAGTTCTTC	CASSADSGRSYNEQFF
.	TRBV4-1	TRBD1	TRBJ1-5	TGCGCCAGCAGCCCCCGGTCAGGGGGCGATCAGCCCCAGCATTTT	CASSPRSGGDQPQHF
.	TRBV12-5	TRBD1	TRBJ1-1	TGTGCTAGTGGTTTACAAAATGGGGGACAGGGGATGAACACTGAAGCTTTCTTT	CASGLQNGGQGMNTEAFF
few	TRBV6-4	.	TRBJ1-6	TGTGCCAGCAGTGACAGCCCTTCCTCACCCCTCCACTTT	CASSDSPSSPLHF